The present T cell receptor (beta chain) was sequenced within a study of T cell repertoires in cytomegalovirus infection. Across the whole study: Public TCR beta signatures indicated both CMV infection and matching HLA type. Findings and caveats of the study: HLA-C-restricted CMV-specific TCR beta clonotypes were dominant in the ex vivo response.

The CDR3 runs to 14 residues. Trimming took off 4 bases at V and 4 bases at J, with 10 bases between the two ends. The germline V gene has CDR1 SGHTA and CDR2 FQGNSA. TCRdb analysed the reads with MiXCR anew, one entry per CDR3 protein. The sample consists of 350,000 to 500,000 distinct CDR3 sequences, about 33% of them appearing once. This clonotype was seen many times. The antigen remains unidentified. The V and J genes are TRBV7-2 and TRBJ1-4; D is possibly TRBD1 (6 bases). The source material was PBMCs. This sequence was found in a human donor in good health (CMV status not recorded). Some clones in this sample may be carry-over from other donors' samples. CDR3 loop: CASSSGAYNEKLFF. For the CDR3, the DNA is TGTGCCAGCAGCTCGGGGGCCTATAATGAAAAACTGTTTTTT.